The rows below give T cell receptor beta chains drawn from one sample of a study of blood T cell repertoires in COVID-19. Generated by immunoSEQ multiplex PCR, the TCRdb table keeps only in-frame clones and is missing some. The repertoire consists of about 180,000 clones, with around 80% occurring once and the leading ten covering about 6.8%. Sequencing input: peripheral blood. These TCRs come from a man aged 70-80 years with active or convalescent COVID-19. Both conserved end residues are part of each CDR3. The D gene is left open where the match is weak. Size tells how often a clone was seen (once, few, many) or the class of an expanded clone, and some rows leave it out.

d_gene	j_gene	v_gene	abundance	CDR3nt	CDR3aa
-	TRBJ2-7	TRBV5-1	-	TGCGCCAGCAGCTTGGGGCCGCCAAACTACGAGCAGTACTTC	CASSLGPPNYEQYF
TRBD1	TRBJ1-6	TRBV5-4	-	TGTGCCAGCAGTGAAGCTAGGACAGGACCACCCCACTTT	CASSEARTGPPHF
-	TRBJ2-3	TRBV2	-	TGTGCCAGCAGTGAGGAGGGGACAGATACGCAGTATTTT	CASSEEGTDTQYF
TRBD1	TRBJ2-1	TRBV2	-	TGTGCCAGCAGTGAGGGACAGAGTGACAATGAGCAGTTCTTC	CASSEGQSDNEQFF
TRBD2	TRBJ2-1	TRBV3-1/TRBV3-2	-	TGTGCCAGCAGCCAAGATCCGGGGACTAGCGGATACAATGAGCAGTTCTTC	CASSQDPGTSGYNEQFF
-	TRBJ2-2	TRBV27	-	TGTGCCAGCAGTCCTTGGGACACCCTAGCGCTGTTTTTT	CASSPWDTLALFF
TRBD1	TRBJ2-1	TRBV6-2/TRBV6-3	-	TGTGCCAGCAGTTACAGGGACAGGGATACAAACAATGAGCAGTTCTTC	CASSYRDRDTNNEQFF
TRBD1	TRBJ2-7	TRBV6-5	few	TGTGCCAGCAGGATGGGACAGTTGAGCTCCTACGAGCAGTACTTC	CASRMGQLSSYEQYF
TRBD1	TRBJ2-4	TRBV2	-	TGTGCCAGCAGCTTGTTCCGGACAGGGGGAAACATTCAGTACTTC	CASSLFRTGGNIQYF
TRBD1	TRBJ2-1	TRBV18	-	TGTGCCAGCTCACCCGGGACAGGGATCAATGAGCAGTTCTTC	CASSPGTGINEQFF
TRBD1	TRBJ2-2	TRBV6-2/TRBV6-3	-	TGTGCCAGCAGTTACGCTGGGGACAGGGTAATCGGGGAGCTGTTTTTT	CASSYAGDRVIGELFF
TRBD1	TRBJ2-2	TRBV2	-	TGTGCCAGCGGGGGACAGGCCAGGGGCGGGGAGCTGTTTTTT	CASGGQARGGELFF
TRBD1	TRBJ1-1	TRBV6-2/TRBV6-3	-	TGTGCCAGCAGTCGGACAGGGAACACTGAAGCTTTCTTT	CASSRTGNTEAFF
TRBD1	TRBJ1-1	TRBV6-5	-	TGTGCCAGCAGTTACTCTGGACAGGGCAGCACTGAAGCTTTCTTT	CASSYSGQGSTEAFF
TRBD1	TRBJ1-1	TRBV5-5	-	TGTGCCAGCGAGCGTAAAGGGGGCGGAGGCACTGAAGCTTTCTTT	CASERKGGGGTEAFF
TRBD1	TRBJ1-2	TRBV19	-	TGTGCCAGTAGTGACCGGGACAGGGCTTACAATGGCTACACCTTC	CASSDRDRAYNGYTF
-	TRBJ1-5	TRBV7-2	-	TGTGCCAGCAGCTTAGTTCAGGACAATCAGCCCCAGCATTTT	CASSLVQDNQPQHF
-	TRBJ2-7	TRBV7-2	-	TGTGCCAGCAGCGGACTCCCCTACGAGCAGTACTTC	CASSGLPYEQYF
-	TRBJ2-3	TRBV4-3	-	TGCGCCAGCAGCCAAGATCGAGAGGATACGCAGTATTTT	CASSQDREDTQYF
-	TRBJ2-3	TRBV7-9	-	TGTGCCAGCAGCCCGGTGGCGGGGCTTAGCACAGATACGCAGTATTTT	CASSPVAGLSTDTQYF
-	TRBJ2-7	TRBV2	-	TGTGCCAGCAGTGAAGACCTAGCCTACGAGCAGTACTTC	CASSEDLAYEQYF
TRBD1	TRBJ2-5	TRBV5-1	-	TGCGCCAGCAGCTACCTCCCCGGGACAGGGCAAGAGACCCAGTACTTC	CASSYLPGTGQETQYF
TRBD1	TRBJ1-4	TRBV6-5	-	TGTGCCAGCGCAGGGACAGAAGCTAATGAAAAACTGTTTTTT	CASAGTEANEKLFF
-	TRBJ2-5	TRBV3-1/TRBV3-2	-	TGTGCCAGCAGCGTGCGGAGGGAGACCCAGTACTTC	CASSVRRETQYF
-	TRBJ1-6	TRBV12-3/TRBV12-4	-	TGTGCCAGCAGTTTAGGGGAGGATTCACCCCTCCACTTT	CASSLGEDSPLHF
-	TRBJ2-2	TRBV9	-	TGTGCCAGCAGCCCCCGACAGGTCACCGGGGAGCTGTTTTTT	CASSPRQVTGELFF
TRBD2	TRBJ2-1	TRBV6-5	-	TGTGCCAGCAGTCCTTACGGGGGGGGACTCAATGAGCAGTTCTTC	CASSPYGGGLNEQFF
-	TRBJ2-1	TRBV11-3	-	TGTGCCAGCAGCCCCCGTCTTAGCGCGAATGAGCAGTTCTTC	CASSPRLSANEQFF
TRBD2	TRBJ2-1	TRBV25-1	-	TGTGCCAGCAGTGGTACCGCGGGGGACTCCTACAATGAGCAGTTCTTC	CASSGTAGDSYNEQFF
-	TRBJ1-1	TRBV3-1/TRBV3-2	once	TGTGCCAGCAGCCAAGATCTTTCAGGGCGGAACACTGAAGCTTTCTTT	CASSQDLSGRNTEAFF
TRBD2	TRBJ2-2	TRBV24-1	-	TGTGCCACCAGTAGAGCGGGAGATGGCACCGGGGAGCTGTTTTTT	CATSRAGDGTGELFF
-	TRBJ2-3	TRBV11-2	-	TGTGCCAGCAGCTTAAGACAGGCAGATACGCAGTATTTT	CASSLRQADTQYF
TRBD1	TRBJ1-1	TRBV5-1	-	TGCGCCAGCAGCCCCGGACAGGAGAAAGCTGAAGCTTTCTTT	CASSPGQEKAEAFF
-	TRBJ1-1	TRBV7-9	-	TGTGCCAGCAGCCTTGGGACAAGACAAAGAGCTTTCTTT	CASSLGTRQRAFF
TRBD1	TRBJ2-7	TRBV2	-	TGTGCCAGCACCGGACAGGCAGGAGGCGAGCAGTACTTC	CASTGQAGGEQYF
TRBD2	TRBJ2-7	TRBV3-1/TRBV3-2	-	TGTGCCAGCAGCCCTACCGGGACTACCGACTCCTACGAGCAGTACTTC	CASSPTGTTDSYEQYF
TRBD2	TRBJ2-3	TRBV7-9	-	TGTGCCAGCAGCAAGGGACTAGCGGGAGGCCCAGATACGCAGTATTTT	CASSKGLAGGPDTQYF
-	TRBJ1-4	TRBV24-1	-	TGTGCCACCGACGACAGGCCGCCGGGTGAAAAACTGTTTTTT	CATDDRPPGEKLFF
-	TRBJ2-5	TRBV6-5	-	TGTGCCAGCAGTCGGGACATTCGGGAGACCCAGTACTTC	CASSRDIRETQYF
-	TRBJ2-3	TRBV5-1	-	TGCGCCAGCAGCTTGGGTGGGGGGGCGACAGATACGCAGTATTTT	CASSLGGGATDTQYF
-	TRBJ2-1	TRBV27	-	TGTGCCAGCAGTTTGACAGTGGGGGGTTACAATGAGCAGTTCTTC	CASSLTVGGYNEQFF
-	TRBJ2-1	TRBV6-2/TRBV6-3	-	TGTGCCAGCAGTTACGAGTTGGGTGCGGGGGCAGAGTCCAGGCAGTTCTTC	CASSYELGAGAESRQFF
-	TRBJ2-3	TRBV3-1/TRBV3-2	-	TGTGCCAGCAGCCAAGGGGCCGGAACAGATACGCAGTATTTT	CASSQGAGTDTQYF
-	TRBJ1-5	TRBV7-8	-	TGTGCCAGCAGCTTTGGAGCGGCAGGGCAGGGGAGCAATCAGCCCCAGCATTTT	CASSFGAAGQGSNQPQHF
-	TRBJ2-2	TRBV30	-	TGTGCCTGGAGTATTCAGGGGTCCGGGGAGCTGTTTTTT	CAWSIQGSGELFF
TRBD1	TRBJ1-2	TRBV14	few	TGTGCCAGCAGCCTTCCGGGACAGGGAGACTATGGCTACACCTTC	CASSLPGQGDYGYTF
TRBD1	TRBJ1-3	TRBV18	-	TGTGCCAGCTCACCCAACGGACAGGGGGCAGGTGGAAACACCATATATTTT	CASSPNGQGAGGNTIYF
-	TRBJ1-6	TRBV6-5	-	TGTGCCAGCAGATATGCTCCAGGGCCTGGCTCACCCCTCCACTTT	CASRYAPGPGSPLHF
-	TRBJ2-3	TRBV4-3	-	TGCGCCAGCAGCCAAGGGCCTCGGGGGGATACGCAGTATTTT	CASSQGPRGDTQYF
-	TRBJ1-1	TRBV30	-	TGTGCCTGGAGCCATCGAAGAGGGGGGGGCACTGAAGCTTTCTTT	CAWSHRRGGGTEAFF
-	TRBJ1-2	TRBV5-1	once	TGCGCCAGCAGCTGGGGCGATCTGGGAGGCTACACCTTC	CASSWGDLGGYTF
TRBD1	TRBJ2-1	TRBV7-6	-	TGTGCCAGCAGCTCGGACAGGGCCCATGAGCAGTTCTTC	CASSSDRAHEQFF
-	TRBJ2-3	TRBV25-1	-	TGTGCCAGCAGTGTAGGGCTAGCCCAGAGCACAGATACGCAGTATTTT	CASSVGLAQSTDTQYF
TRBD2	TRBJ2-1	TRBV6-6	few	TGTGCCAGCAGGCCACTAGCGGATTACTACAATGAGCAGTTCTTC	CASRPLADYYNEQFF
TRBD1	TRBJ1-2	TRBV19	-	TGTGCCAGTCAGCGACAGGGGGAGCCACCCTATGGCTACACCTTC	CASQRQGEPPYGYTF